The clone carrying this T cell receptor beta chain was detected a few times. The target antigen is unknown. The CDR3 is made up of 13 amino acids. In germline, CDR1 is MGHRA, CDR2 YSYEKL. Deletions cut 1 base from V and 9 bases from J, with 13 bases between. This record comes from a study of T cell repertoires in cytomegalovirus infection. About the study: HLA-B-restricted CMV epitopes that are well studied, plus recently identified HLA-C-restricted ones, were used by the study.

Via MiXCR, TCRdb re-called the reads, giving one row per CDR3 protein. Among 680,000 or so distinct CDR3 sequences listed, around a third were seen once. Study findings and constraints: Clonotype analysis showed dominance of the ex vivo response by HLA-C-restricted CMV-specific TCR beta clonotypes.

The sequencing used cultured PBMCs, collected from culture after CMV antigen stimulation. The V call is TRBV4-1, the J call TRBJ2-7; possibly TRBD1 for D (5 bases). The receptor was derived from a human donor in good health (CMV status not recorded). Some clones in this sample may be carry-over from other donors' samples. The CDR3 loop reads CASSQVAGSWQYF. Here the CDR3 DNA reads TGCGCCAGCAGCCAAGTTGCAGGGTCCTGGCAGTACTTC.